This T cell receptor beta chain stems from a study of blood T cell repertoires in COVID-19. About the research overall: Researchers got acute and convalescent COVID-19 samples from the United States, Italy and Spain. PBMCs, B-cell-depleted T cells, or T cells were the source of the cDNA or gDNA that made up the material.

The V end was cut by 4 bases, the J end by 5 bases, with 15 bases between. Germline lookup yields CDR1 SGHDN and CDR2 FVKESK. CDR3 length equals 15 residues. In the original analysis: Quantification of nucleated cells was approximated via reference gene primer amplification. Generated by immunoSEQ multiplex PCR, the TCRdb table keeps only in-frame clones and is missing some. D and trimming come from the DNA, and the V and J calls and clone size come from that table. The sample has some 450,000 clones; around 90% are singletons. The Seattle patients joined while their infection was active and were tracked longitudinally afterward.

Specimen: peripheral blood. The chain combines TRBV14 with TRBJ2-1, with D perhaps TRBD1 (6 bases). The clonotype originates from a man aged 18 to 29 with COVID-19, enrolled during active disease. The CDR3 DNA reads as TGTGCCAGCAGCCGCACCCCGGGACACAACAATGAGCAGTTCTTC. Its translation: CASSRTPGHNNEQFF.